The rows below give T cell receptor beta chains drawn from one sample of a study of blood T cell repertoires in COVID-19. TCRdb's table, derived via immunoSEQ multiplex PCR, lists solely in-frame clones and lacks some. The sample includes 95,000 to 100,000 clones, 70% to 90% seen only once; the top ten take approximately 10%. The sample taken for sequencing was peripheral blood. These receptors were obtained from a woman under 40 with acute or convalescent COVID-19. CDR3s include the opening cysteine and the closing phenylalanine or tryptophan. The D gene is left open where the match is weak. Where a row states a size, it is once, few, many or the class of an expanded clone; other rows omit it.

NA,TRBV5-6,TRBJ1-2,NA,TGTGCCAGCAGCTTGTTATGGTCGGGGGACTATGGCTACACCTTC,CASSLLWSGDYGYTF
NA,TRBV7-9,TRBJ1-6,NA,TGTGCCAGCATTCCCGACAGTAATAATTCACCCCTCCACTTT,CASIPDSNNSPLHF
NA,TRBV21-1,TRBJ2-2,NA,TGTGCCAGCAGTAAGCCGGCCAAGACAGGGGTGAACACCGGGGAGCTGTTTTTT,CASSKPAKTGVNTGELFF
NA,TRBV4-1,TRBJ2-7,TRBD1,TGCGCCAGCAGCCCAGGGGAAGACAGGGTTGGGGTGGGAGAGTACGAGCAGTACTTC,CASSPGEDRVGVGEYEQYF
NA,TRBV27,TRBJ2-3,NA,TGTGCCAGCAGCCCCGGAATGACTACAGATACGCAGTATTTT,CASSPGMTTDTQYF
NA,TRBV7-9,TRBJ2-2,NA,TGTGCCAGCAGCTTAGATACCCTTTCGGGAGCCACCGGGGAGCTGTTTTTT,CASSLDTLSGATGELFF
NA,TRBV7-2,TRBJ1-4,TRBD1,TGTGCCAGCAGCTCCCCGGGACAGGGGGATGAAAAACTGTTTTTT,CASSSPGQGDEKLFF
NA,TRBV24-1,TRBJ2-1,TRBD2,TGTGCCACCAGCCCAGCGGGGGCCTACAATGAGCAGTTCTTC,CATSPAGAYNEQFF
NA,TRBV2,TRBJ2-3,TRBD1,TGTGCCAGCAGTGGACAGGGAAGAGATACGCAGTATTTT,CASSGQGRDTQYF
NA,TRBV3-1/TRBV3-2,TRBJ1-2,NA,TGTGCCAGCAGCCAAGAAGGGGTTAACTATGGCTACACCTTC,CASSQEGVNYGYTF
NA,TRBV29-1,TRBJ1-1,NA,TGCAGCGTCCGCCAGGCTAACACTGAAGCTTTCTTT,CSVRQANTEAFF
NA,TRBV4-2,TRBJ1-5,TRBD1,TGTGCCAGCAGCCAAGAAAGCGGACAGGGCCGGGGGCCCCAGCATTTT,CASSQESGQGRGPQHF
NA,TRBV9,TRBJ2-1,TRBD2,TGTGCCAGCAGCGTAGCGGGACTAGCGGGGCTTACTCGCTCCTACAATGAGCAGTTCTTC,CASSVAGLAGLTRSYNEQFF
NA,TRBV6-5,TRBJ1-3,NA,TGTGCCAGCAGGTCTGATAGCTCTGGAAACACCATATATTTT,CASRSDSSGNTIYF
NA,TRBV11-3,TRBJ1-2,TRBD1,TGTGCCAGCAGCTTGACAGGGCGACGGGGCTACACCTTC,CASSLTGRRGYTF
NA,TRBV7-9,TRBJ1-1,NA,TGTGCCAGCAGCTTTGGGAGCGTTATGAACACTGAAGCTTTCTTT,CASSFGSVMNTEAFF
many,TRBV4-1,TRBJ1-5,TRBD1,TGCGCCAGCAGCCAGAGGGACAGAGATTATAGCAATCAGCCCCAGCATTTT,CASSQRDRDYSNQPQHF
NA,TRBV3-1/TRBV3-2,TRBJ1-5,NA,TGTGCCAGCAGCCAAGGGAGGGGGGGGCAGCCCCAGCATTTT,CASSQGRGGQPQHF
NA,TRBV6-5,TRBJ1-4,TRBD1,TGTGCCAGCAGGGGACAGTATGAAAAACTGTTTTTT,CASRGQYEKLFF
NA,TRBV7-8,TRBJ1-2,TRBD1,TGTGCCAGCAGCTTAGGACAGGGGCTCTACTATGGCTACACCTTC,CASSLGQGLYYGYTF
NA,TRBV5-1,TRBJ1-4,TRBD1,TGCGCCAGTCACAGGGGGACTAATGAAAAACTGTTTTTT,CASHRGTNEKLFF
NA,TRBV28,TRBJ1-1,NA,TGTGCCAGCAGTCCCCGGGGGGTAATCCCTGAAGCTTTCTTT,CASSPRGVIPEAFF
few,TRBV6-5,TRBJ1-6,TRBD1,TGTGCCAGCACGCGAGGGACAGGGGATTCACCCCTCCACTTT,CASTRGTGDSPLHF
NA,TRBV18,TRBJ2-2,NA,TGTGCCAGCTCACCAATCCAGGGGAACACCGGGGAGCTGTTTTTT,CASSPIQGNTGELFF
NA,TRBV18,TRBJ1-6,NA,TGTGCCAGCTCACCACCGCGGGGGGATTCCCCCCTCCACTTT,CASSPPRGDSPLHF
NA,TRBV27,TRBJ1-1,NA,TGTGCCAGCAGTTTATATGGTAGTGAAGCTTTCTTT,CASSLYGSEAFF
few,TRBV29-1,TRBJ1-2,TRBD1,TGCAGCGTTGAAGGGACAGGGGCTAACTATGGCTACACCTTC,CSVEGTGANYGYTF
once,TRBV28,TRBJ1-1,TRBD1,TGTGCCAGCAGGCGGACAGGGGATGGGAACACTGAAGCTTTCTTT,CASRRTGDGNTEAFF
NA,TRBV30,TRBJ1-1,NA,TGTGCCTGGTCCCACACCCGGAACACTGAAGCTTTCTTT,CAWSHTRNTEAFF
NA,TRBV5-1,TRBJ1-2,TRBD1,TGCGCCAGCAGCTCGGACAGGGGCGGAACTTATGGCTACACCTTC,CASSSDRGGTYGYTF
NA,TRBV6-2/TRBV6-3,TRBJ1-4,NA,TGTGCCAGCAGTTACTCGGAGACCCTTAATGAAAAACTGTTTTTT,CASSYSETLNEKLFF
NA,TRBV28,TRBJ2-7,NA,TGTGCCAGCAGTCCAGCCCCGCCGGGGGACGAGCAGTACTTC,CASSPAPPGDEQYF
NA,TRBV4-1,TRBJ1-5,NA,TGCGCCAGCAGCGAAGATCCAGGGCTACATAGCAATCAGCCCCAGCATTTT,CASSEDPGLHSNQPQHF
once,TRBV6-6,TRBJ1-4,NA,TGTGCCAGCAGAGGGGGGAGGGATGAAAAACTGTTTTTT,CASRGGRDEKLFF
NA,TRBV5-1,TRBJ1-4,TRBD1,TGCGCCAGCAGCTTACAGGGGGCGCGGGATGAAAAACTGTTTTTT,CASSLQGARDEKLFF
NA,TRBV27,TRBJ2-2,TRBD1,TGTGCCAGCAGTTTTTCCGTCAACAGGGGCACCGGGGAGCTGTTTTTT,CASSFSVNRGTGELFF
NA,TRBV5-1,TRBJ2-1,TRBD1,TGCGCCAGCAGCTTGGACTTAGGGGGCCGCTCCTACAATGAGCAGTTCTTC,CASSLDLGGRSYNEQFF
NA,TRBV4-1,TRBJ1-4,TRBD1,TGCGCCAGCAGCCAAGATCCAAGGGGGCTCGGGCCTAATGAAAAACTGTTTTTT,CASSQDPRGLGPNEKLFF
NA,TRBV9,TRBJ2-3,TRBD1,TGTGCCAGCAGCTCACGACAGGGCGTCTCATCAGATACGCAGTATTTT,CASSSRQGVSSDTQYF
NA,TRBV20-1,TRBJ1-4,TRBD1,TGCAGTGCTAGTGATACAGGGGCTAATGAAAAACTGTTTTTT,CSASDTGANEKLFF
once,TRBV11-1,TRBJ2-6,NA,TGTGCCAGCAGCCCCCAGGGAACTGGGGCCAACGTCCTGACTTTC,CASSPQGTGANVLTF